This TCR beta chain was observed in a study of technical replicates of blood from a handful of donors. Clones were read by immunoSEQ multiplex PCR, and TCRdb kept only the in-frame ones, dropping some. The sample consists of about 74,000 clones, roughly four fifths of them appearing once. This receptor was obtained from a human donor in good health. Some clones in this sample may be carry-over from other donors' samples. Sequenced input: PBMCs.

The CDR3 DNA reads TGTGCAAGCCTTCCATTTAGCGGGGCCCAAGAGACCCAGTACTTC. It is translated as CASLPFSGAQETQYF. The chain carries TRBV6-5 and TRBJ2-5; TRBD2 aligns across 8 bases. This CDR3 has 15 amino acids. The germline CDR1 and CDR2 sequences are MNHEY and SVGAGI.